One sample yielded the 21 T cell receptor beta chains listed below, sequenced in a study of blood T cell repertoires in COVID-19. Assay: immunoSEQ multiplex PCR; the TCRdb copy retains only in-frame clones and omits some. The repertoire consists of around 190,000 clones, with about four fifths occurring once and the leading ten covering about 3.3%. The sequenced sample consisted of PBMCs or T cells enriched from blood (not recorded which). All receptors come from a woman aged 25 to 45 who had been exposed to COVID-19.

This clone was counted a single time. The rearrangement uses TRBV27 and TRBJ1-5, with TRBD1 identical over 8 bases. Germline V lookup: CDR1 MNHEY, CDR2 SMNVEV (reference sequence). V shed 5 bases, J shed 2 bases, and the junction held 5 bases outside the gene matches. The CDR3 extends over 15 amino acids. The chain's CDR3 is CASSPWTGRNQPQHF. As DNA, the CDR3 is TGTGCCAGCAGTCCCTGGACAGGGCGCAATCAGCCCCAGCATTTT.

The chain couples TRBV9 to TRBJ2-2; 11 bases map to TRBD2. The CDR3 totals 18 residues. V lost 4 bases to trimming and J lost 0 bases; unmatched junction nucleotides: 8. Germline V gives CDR1 SGDLS, CDR2 YYNGEE. The CDR3 DNA reads TGTGCCAGCAGCTCCCGGGGTAGCGGGGGGGCGAACACCGGGGAGCTGTTTTTT. Translation: CASSSRGSGGANTGELFF.

The gene calls are TRBV6-6 and TRBJ1-3, with 7 bases identical to TRBD1. The CDR3 is 15 residues long. Per the germline V gene, CDR1 is MNHNY and CDR2 is SVGAGI (reference sequence). The ends lost 5 bases at V and 0 bases at J; junction bases unmatched: 4. Written as DNA, the CDR3 is TGTGCCAGCAGTAGTACAGGGGCCTCTGGAAACACCATATATTTT. Translation gives CASSSTGASGNTIYF.

The chain couples TRBV9 to TRBJ2-1; 9 bases agree with TRBD1. CDR1 and CDR2 (germline): SGDLS, YYNGEE. The J segment lost 8 bases and the V segment lost 0 bases, leaving 6 bases of the junction unmatched. The CDR3 length is 15 residues. The CDR3 coding sequence is TGTGCCAGCAGCGTAGGGGGGACAGGGTTAGATGAGCAGTTCTTC. Translating gives CASSVGGTGLDEQFF.

The chain carries TRBV7-3 and TRBJ2-3; a possible D gene is TRBD2 (6 bases). The germline V gene has CDR1 SGHTA and CDR2 FQGTGA. The CDR3 extends over 12 amino acids. Trimming left V 5 bases short and J 8 bases short, with 11 bases between. The CDR3 region is CASSPSAGTQYF. The DNA of the CDR3 is TGTGCCAGCAGCCCTAGCGCCGGTACGCAGTATTTT.

J is TRBJ2-2 and V is TRBV19; a weak D match, TRBD2 (5 bases). CDR1 LNHDA and CDR2 SQIVND come from the germline V gene (reference sequence). This CDR3 contains 15 residues. V dropped 7 bases and J dropped 6 bases, with 18 bases sitting between them. The CDR3 sequence is CASNFLGSEPGELFF. CDR3 coding DNA: TGTGCCAGTAATTTCCTTGGTAGCGAACCCGGGGAGCTGTTTTTT.

This clone appeared a few times. CDR3 DNA sequence: TGTGCCTGGAGATGGACAGGGGAAGGTGAAGCTTTCTTT. Its translation is CAWRWTGEGEAFF. The rearrangement uses TRBV30 and TRBJ1-1; 9 positions agree with TRBD1. The CDR3 has 13 amino acids. Germline V gene data show CDR1 as GTSNPN and CDR2 as SVGIG (reference sequence). V trimming: 3 bases; J trimming: 7 bases; junction bases outside the gene matches: 6.

This clone was picked up one time. The chain combines TRBV5-1 with TRBJ1-1, with TRBD1 matching 7 bases. The J segment lost 0 bases and the V segment lost 1 base, leaving 6 bases of the junction unmatched. The CDR3 runs to 16 residues. Germline CDR1 reads SGHRS; CDR2 reads YFSETQ. The CDR3 here is CASSLPQGFMNTEAFF. The CDR3 DNA is TGCGCCAGCAGCTTGCCACAGGGGTTCATGAACACTGAAGCTTTCTTT.

CDR3 protein: CSVRQNEKLFF. The CDR3 DNA follows: TGCAGCGTTCGTCAGAATGAAAAACTGTTTTTT. The chain has TRBV29-1 and TRBJ1-4; no clear D. In germline, CDR1 is SQVTM, CDR2 ANQGSEA. With 5 bases removed from V and 5 bases from J, the gap between germline ends came to 6 bases. The CDR3 extends over 11 amino acids. The complete variable domain, with remaining parts taken from reference TRBV29-1 and TRBJ1-4, reads SAVISQKPSRDICQRGTSLTIQCQVDSQVTMMFWYRQQPGQSLTLIATANQGSEATYESGFVIDKFPISRPNLTFSTLTVSNMSPEDSSIYLCSVRQNEKLFFGSGTQLSVL.

This clone appeared a few times. The CDR3, as DNA: TGTGCCAGCAGCTTATGGGAGGGGGGCTCCTACGAGCAGTACTTC. Translated, it gives CASSLWEGGSYEQYF. The V gene is TRBV11-2, the J gene TRBJ2-7, with D perhaps TRBD2 (7 bases). Trimming removed 2 bases from V and 0 bases from J, with 11 bases in between. The CDR3 length is 15 residues. Germline values: CDR1 SGHAT, CDR2 FQNNGV.

The chain employs TRBV21-1 and TRBJ1-5; TRBD1, the table's D call, was not compared with the DNA. TRBV21-1 is termed a pseudogene. CDR3 length: 9 residues. The CDR3 spells CASRAPQHF. In nucleotides, the CDR3 is TGTGCCAGCAGGGCGCCCCAGCATTTT.

The chain joins TRBV15 to TRBJ2-7, with 7 bases aligning to TRBD1. V gave up 1 base and J gave up 2 bases; unmatched junction bases: 2. Germline CDR1 and CDR2: LNHNV and YYDKDF (reference sequence). The CDR3 contains 14 residues. The chain's CDR3 is CATSRGTGTYEQYF. CDR3 coding DNA: TGTGCCACCAGCAGAGGGACAGGAACCTACGAGCAGTACTTC.

The chain employs TRBV2 and TRBJ2-7; TRBD1 matches at 7 bases. The CDR3 is 15 residues long. Germline V CDR1 and CDR2: SNHLY, FYNNEI. J lost 4 bases, V lost 5 bases, and 11 bases had no gene match. The CDR3 sequence is CASSHVPGQPYEQYF. The CDR3 nucleotides read TGTGCCAGCAGTCACGTACCGGGACAGCCATACGAGCAGTACTTC. Complete variable domain (other parts from reference TRBV2 and TRBJ2-7): EPEVTQTPSHQVTQMGQEVILRCVPISNHLYFYWYRQILGQKVEFLVSFYNNEISEKSEIFDDQFSVERPDGSNFTLKIRSTKLEDSAMYFCASSHVPGQPYEQYFGPGTRLTVT.

V gene TRBV5-1 combines with J gene TRBJ2-7; 9 bases align to TRBD1. The length of the CDR3 is 15 residues. The junction had 5 bases not matched to a gene; V was cut back by 2 bases and J by 2 bases. Per germline, CDR1 SGHRS and CDR2 YFSETQ. This CDR3 is CASSFSGTGPYEQYF. The CDR3 DNA reads TGCGCCAGCAGCTTTTCCGGGACAGGGCCCTACGAGCAGTACTTC.

In DNA form, the CDR3 reads TGTGCAAGTCGCTGCGGGACAGCGACCAACTATGGCTACACCTTC. It encodes CASRCGTATNYGYTF. The genes are TRBV12-2 and TRBJ1-2; the table calls TRBD1, which could not be checked here. TRBV12-2 is annotated as a pseudogene. This CDR3 is 15 amino acids long.

J is TRBJ2-7 and V is TRBV3-1 (or the pseudogene TRBV3-2); TRBD2 agrees at 11 bases. V was clipped by 1 base and J by 7 bases; unmatched bases: 9. The CDR3 loop spans 16 amino acids. Per the germline V gene, CDR1 is LGHDT and CDR2 is YNNKEL (reference sequence). The CDR3 reads CASSQGIAGGLREQYF. In DNA form, the CDR3 reads TGTGCCAGCAGCCAAGGAATAGCGGGGGGGCTGAGGGAGCAGTACTTC.

V and J are TRBV4-1 and TRBJ1-2; 8 bases align to TRBD1. This CDR3 is built from 13 residues. Germline loops: CDR1 MGHRA, CDR2 YSYEKL. Trimming removed 8 bases from V and 8 bases from J; junction bases left unmatched: 10. The CDR3 here is CASSISGGRGYTF. The CDR3 bases are TGCGCCAGCTCCATATCAGGGGGCCGGGGCTACACCTTC.

This clone was recorded a few times. This chain connects TRBV19 to TRBJ1-1; D call uncertain. V shed 7 bases and J shed 1 base, with 7 bases lying between them. CDR3 size: 12 residues. Per germline, CDR1 LNHDA and CDR2 SQIVND (reference sequence). The CDR3 loop is CASITGNTEAFF. The CDR3 nucleotides are TGTGCCAGTATTACGGGGAACACTGAAGCTTTCTTT.

The rearrangement uses TRBV7-2 and TRBJ1-2, with a possible D match to TRBD1 (5 bases). Trimming pared 4 bases from V and 0 bases from J, leaving 9 bases between. This CDR3 spans 14 amino acids. Per the germline V gene, CDR1 is SGHTA and CDR2 is FQGNSA. The CDR3 nucleotides are TGTGCCAGCAGCTCCAGGGAATCTAACTATGGCTACACCTTC. Encoded protein: CASSSRESNYGYTF.

The rearrangement uses TRBV5-6 and TRBJ1-5; no firm D call. This CDR3 has 15 amino acids. Germline V gene lookup returns CDR1 SGHDT and CDR2 YYEEEE. The V gene lost 0 bases and the J gene lost 6 bases, with 13 bases spanning the gap. In DNA, the CDR3 is TGTGCCAGCAGCTTGGGCAGATTCGGGAGTCAGCCCCAGCATTTT. It encodes CASSLGRFGSQPQHF.

The genes are TRBV5-6 and TRBJ1-2, with 9 positions matching TRBD1. The CDR3 has 15 residues. V shed 4 bases, J shed 4 bases, and the junction held 8 bases outside the gene matches. Germline CDR1 SGHDT, CDR2 YYEEEE. The CDR3 protein is CASSAGTGLVYGYTF. The CDR3 DNA sequence: TGTGCCAGCAGCGCCGGGACAGGGCTTGTCTATGGCTACACCTTC.